The clone carrying this T cell receptor beta chain was observed many times. Its cognate antigen is unknown. The entry originates in a study of T cells in Graves' hyperthyroidism and ophthalmopathy. Amplification targeted TCR beta CDR3 regions from RNA transcripts. Initially, a first-round RT-PCR of the TCR CDR3 employed the HTBI primer set. MiXCR, run by TCRdb on the multiplex PCR reads, gives a single entry per CDR3 protein. The sample holds hundreds of thousands of distinct CDR3 sequences; 15% to 20% are singletons and the top ten take 45% to 50%. This CDR3 has 15 amino acids. V was pared by 5 bases and J by 0 bases, with 12 bases between. The study's findings and limits: Ophthalmopathy, which appeared later, was predicted by the model a median around 6.9 months before onset.

The chain carries TRBV12-3 or TRBV12-4 and TRBJ2-3; D not resolved. The specimen sequenced was blood. This TCR came from a man aged 40-55 years with Graves' ophthalmopathy. CDR3 protein: CASSPPGASTDTQYF. The CDR3 DNA reads TGTGCCAGCAGTCCCCCCGGAGCTAGCACAGATACGCAGTATTTT.